Below, 21 T cell receptor beta chains from the same sample are listed, as sequenced in a study of identifying expanded T cells in peripheral blood. Only in-frame clones appear in the TCRdb table, and some are missing; sequencing was by immunoSEQ multiplex PCR. The table lists approximately 50,000 clones, roughly 80% of them singletons. The sequencing sample was made of blood. These TCRs come from a person between 18 and 75 years old in good health.

The V call is TRBV19, the J call TRBJ2-3; TRBD1 is a possible D gene (5 bases). Trimming removed 4 bases at V and 6 bases at J, with 8 bases between. Per the germline V gene, CDR1 is LNHDA and CDR2 is SQIVND (reference sequence). The CDR3 sequence is 12 residues long. Written as DNA, the CDR3 is TGTGCCAGTAGTAGGGGCGTGGATACGCAGTATTTT. Protein: CASSRGVDTQYF.

The rearrangement joins TRBV4-1 to TRBJ2-2, with D tentatively TRBD1 (5 bases). This CDR3 contains 14 residues. The V end lost 0 bases, the J end lost 4 bases, and 6 bases lay between the germline ends. The germline gives CDR1 MGHRA, CDR2 YSYEKL. CDR3 region: CASSQEGVTGELFF. The CDR3 DNA reads TGCGCCAGCAGCCAAGAAGGGGTCACCGGGGAGCTGTTTTTT.

The chain is built from TRBV6-1 and TRBJ2-7; 9 nucleotides agree with TRBD1. CDR3 length equals 14 residues. CDR1 MNHNS and CDR2 SASEGT come from the germline V gene. V lost 1 base and J lost 6; bases outside the gene matches: 4. The CDR3, as DNA: TGTGCCAGCAGTGAAGGGGGACAGGGTTTCGAGCAGTACGTC. It specifies CASSEGGQGFEQYV.

This clone was observed a single time. The chain employs TRBV6-1 and TRBJ2-3, with D perhaps matching TRBD2 (6 bases). The V gene lost 10 bases and the J gene lost 6 bases, with 23 bases spanning the gap. Germline CDR1 is MNHNS and CDR2 is SASEGT. The CDR3 has 15 amino acids. The CDR3 DNA sequence: TGTGCCACATTCGGTAGGAGGGGACGCCTGGATACGCAGTATTTT. Translation gives CATFGRRGRLDTQYF.

This chain connects TRBV19 to TRBJ2-6; 7 bases agree with TRBD2. CDR3 size: 15 residues. Trimming cost V 7 bases and J 4 bases; bases outside gene matches: 7. Germline V lookup: CDR1 LNHDA, CDR2 SQIVND (reference sequence). Here the CDR3 reads CASTSGGSGANVLTF. The DNA of the CDR3 is TGTGCCAGTACCTCGGGGGGTAGCGGGGCCAACGTCCTGACTTTC.

The V and J genes are TRBV5-4 and TRBJ2-7, with 7 bases identical to TRBD1. The CDR3 loop spans 15 amino acids. J was trimmed by 0 bases and V by 2 bases; bases with no gene match: 5. The germline V gene encodes CDR1 SGHNT and CDR2 YYREEE (reference sequence). CDR3 amino acids: CASSLSGTASYEQYF. As DNA, the CDR3 is TGTGCCAGCAGCTTATCCGGGACAGCCTCCTACGAGCAGTACTTC.

The V gene is TRBV4-3, the J gene TRBJ1-1; D not resolved. The germline CDR1 and CDR2 sequences are LGHNA and YSLEER. V shed 0 bases and J shed 11 bases, with 13 bases lying between them. The CDR3 has 13 amino acids. The CDR3 spells CASSQEAGVGAFF. In DNA form, the CDR3 reads TGCGCCAGCAGCCAAGAAGCCGGGGTTGGCGCTTTCTTT.

The rearrangement links TRBV6-1 to TRBJ1-1, with TRBD1 identical over 9 bases. V was clipped by 4 bases and J by 5 bases; unmatched bases: 5. Germline V CDR1 and CDR2: MNHNS, SASEGT. This CDR3 contains 14 residues. DNA of the CDR3: TGTGCCAGCAGTGCCCGGGACAGGGTAACTGAAGCTTTCTTT. This sequence encodes CASSARDRVTEAFF.

The chain carries TRBV7-2 and TRBJ2-2, with D possibly called TRBD1 or TRBD2 (5 bases each). Per germline, CDR1 SGHTA and CDR2 FQGNSA. This CDR3 contains 15 residues. Between the trimmed V and J ends, which lost 2 bases and 7 bases, there was a span of 14 bases. The CDR3, as DNA: TGTGCCAGCAGCTTAAGTGGGGGTTCTAGCGGGGAGCTGTTTTTT. Encoded protein: CASSLSGGSSGELFF. The full variable domain, completed using reference TRBV7-2 and TRBJ2-2, is GAGVSQSPSNKVTEKGKDVELRCDPISGHTALYWYRQSLGQGLEFLIYFQGNSAPDKSGLPSDRFSAERTGGSVSTLTIQRTQQEDSAVYLCASSLSGGSSGELFFGEGSRLTVL.

This clone was detected once. The chain carries TRBV14 and TRBJ2-1; D remains unclear. The germline V and J ends were trimmed by 0 bases and 3 bases, with 6 bases remaining between them. The CDR3 has 14 amino acids. The germline gives CDR1 SGHDN, CDR2 FVKESK. CDR3 bases: TGTGCCAGCAGCCAAGATGCGGTCTACAATGAGCAGTTCTTC. Its translation: CASSQDAVYNEQFF.

This clone appeared a few times. The V call is TRBV5-1, the J call TRBJ2-6; D unresolved. The germline V gene encodes CDR1 SGHRS and CDR2 YFSETQ. V was trimmed by 0 bases and J by 0 bases, leaving 7 bases between them. The CDR3 is 16 amino acids. CDR3 coding DNA: TGCGCCAGCAGCTTGGTTGGCACCTCTGGGGCCAACGTCCTGACTTTC. Translation gives CASSLVGTSGANVLTF.

The chain couples TRBV6-6 to TRBJ2-7; D remains ambiguous. The V end lost 2 bases, the J end lost 2 bases, and 7 bases lay between the germline ends. This CDR3 contains 13 residues. CDR1 is MNHNY, CDR2 SVGAGI, per germline (reference sequence). In DNA form, the CDR3 reads TGTGCCAGCAGTTACCTCGGAACCTACGAGCAGTACTTC. This sequence encodes CASSYLGTYEQYF.

The chain combines TRBV7-8 with TRBJ1-3, with D tentatively TRBD1 (5 bases). Trimming took off 3 bases at V and 2 bases at J, with 17 bases between the two ends. Germline V gene sequence: CDR1 SGHVS, CDR2 FQNEAQ. The length of the CDR3 is 17 residues. The CDR3 nucleotides read TGTGCCAGCAGCTTTCTTCGACAGAATCGGCCTGGAAACACCATATATTTT. This sequence encodes CASSFLRQNRPGNTIYF.

CDR3 DNA: TGTGCCAGCACCTCCGACAGGGTTCACACTGAAGCTTTCTTT. Residues: CASTSDRVHTEAFF. J is TRBJ1-1 and V is TRBV7-9, with 7 bases lining up with TRBD1. The CDR3 has 14 residues. CDR1 is SEHNR and CDR2 is FQNEAQ in the germline V gene (reference sequence). Trimming at V came to 7 bases and at J to 3 bases, leaving 8 bases not matched to a gene.

V usage is TRBV27 and J usage is TRBJ1-6; D remains unclear. CDR1 is MNHEY, CDR2 SMNVEV, per germline (reference sequence). Trimming removed 10 bases from V and 0 bases from J, with 7 bases in between. The CDR3 extends over 13 amino acids. In nucleotides, the CDR3 is TGTGCCACCGGGAGCTCCTATAATTCACCCCTCCACTTT. Protein sequence: CATGSSYNSPLHF.

This clone was seen at least ten times. The genes are TRBV2 and TRBJ1-6; D ambiguous. Trimming removed 1 base at V and 5 bases at J, with 6 bases between. The CDR3 loop spans 14 amino acids. The germline CDR1 and CDR2 sequences are SNHLY and FYNNEI. CDR3 residues: CASSEETDNSPLHF. DNA of the CDR3: TGTGCCAGCAGTGAAGAGACCGATAATTCACCCCTCCACTTT.

The chain couples TRBV12-5 to TRBJ1-1, with 7 bases that match TRBD1. The CDR3 spans 15 residues. Trimming at V came to 6 bases and at J to 1 base, leaving 8 bases not matched to a gene. Germline lookup yields CDR1 LGHNT and CDR2 FRNRAP. CDR3: CASGPSGDRNTEAFF. In nucleotides, the CDR3 is TGTGCTAGTGGCCCTAGTGGGGACAGGAACACTGAAGCTTTCTTT.

The chain recombines TRBV5-1 with TRBJ2-6; possible D gene TRBD1, 5 bases. Trimming left V 1 base short and J 0 bases short, with 11 bases between. CDR1 is SGHRS, CDR2 YFSETQ, per germline. This CDR3 has 17 residues. CDR3 region: CASSLHSGASGANVLTF. The CDR3 DNA reads TGCGCCAGCAGCTTGCACAGTGGGGCCTCTGGGGCCAACGTCCTGACTTTC.

V and J are TRBV5-1 and TRBJ2-5, with 10 bases fitting TRBD2. V dropped 5 bases and J dropped 5; count of bases not matched to a gene: 9. The germline V gene encodes CDR1 SGHRS and CDR2 YFSETQ. The CDR3 has 15 amino acids. CDR3 region: CASRYTSGVEETQYF. CDR3 bases: TGCGCCAGCAGATATACTAGCGGGGTGGAGGAGACCCAGTACTTC.

This rearrangement joins TRBV7-9 to TRBJ2-5; no firm D call. Germline V gene lookup returns CDR1 SEHNR and CDR2 FQNEAQ (reference sequence). The CDR3 sequence is 14 residues long. With 0 bases removed from V and 2 bases from J, the gap between germline ends came to 7 bases. In nucleotides, the CDR3 is TGTGCCAGCAGCTTAGCGAAACCGCAAGAGACCCAGTACTTC. Amino acid sequence: CASSLAKPQETQYF.

The gene calls are TRBV30 and TRBJ2-7; D ambiguous. The V end lost 6 bases, the J end lost 2 bases, and 17 bases lay between the germline ends. Germline loops: CDR1 GTSNPN, CDR2 SVGIG (reference sequence). The CDR3 length is 14 residues. The CDR3, as DNA: TGTGCCTGCACGACCCAATCAATCGCCTACGAGCAGTACTTC. Translating it yields CACTTQSIAYEQYF.